A single sample gave rise to the 27 T cell receptor beta chains below, sequenced in a study of control samples from healthy donors and cancer patients. Sequencing used immunoSEQ multiplex PCR; TCRdb keeps in-frame clones, though not all of them. The sample records under 55,000 clones, more than 85% being singletons. The sample was PBMCs. The receptor set was obtained from a woman aged 40 to 49 with head and neck cancer.

This rearrangement joins TRBV29-1 to TRBJ2-7; possibly TRBD2 for D (5 bases). The CDR3 covers 18 residues. From germline, CDR1 is SQVTM and CDR2 ANQGSEA. Trimming stripped 8 bases from V and 0 bases from J, with 29 bases between. CDR3 bases: TGCAGCCATCGATGGACGGGCATGCGGGCCCCCTCCTCCTACGAGCAGTACTTC. Protein product: CSHRWTGMRAPSSYEQYF.

V and J are TRBV28 and TRBJ1-5; TRBD1 matches 10 bases. Germline loops: CDR1 MDHEN, CDR2 SYDVKM. The CDR3 length is 15 residues. Trimming at V came to 5 bases and at J to 6 bases, leaving 7 bases not matched to a gene. CDR3: CASSTPGQGFQPQHF. The CDR3, as DNA: TGTGCCAGCAGTACCCCGGGACAGGGGTTTCAGCCCCAGCATTTT.

The DNA for the CDR3 is TGCAGCGTCCCACGGGATTCAGTGGGATATGGCTACACCTTC. This codes for CSVPRDSVGYGYTF. The chain links TRBV29-1 to TRBJ1-2; unclear D gene. This CDR3 has 14 amino acids. The germline V gene encodes CDR1 SQVTM and CDR2 ANQGSEA. V was trimmed by 6 bases and J by 5 bases, leaving 19 bases between them.

The chain employs TRBV29-1 and TRBJ1-2, with 9 bases fitting TRBD1. The V gene end was trimmed by 5 bases and the J gene end by 6 bases; junction bases not matched to a gene: 10. The CDR3 is made up of 14 amino acids. In germline, CDR1 is SQVTM, CDR2 ANQGSEA. CDR3 bases: TGCAGCGTTTATCCGGGACAGGGAGGAGATGGCTACACCTTC. This encodes CSVYPGQGGDGYTF.

The count of this clone is one. This sequence joins TRBV5-1 and TRBJ2-1; the match to TRBD1 covers 7 bases. Unmatched junction bases numbered 6, after V lost 2 bases and J lost 4 bases. The CDR3 loop spans 15 amino acids. Germline V gene lookup returns CDR1 SGHRS and CDR2 YFSETQ. The CDR3: CASSFQGERYNEQFF. The CDR3 nucleotides are TGCGCCAGCAGCTTCCAGGGGGAGCGGTACAATGAGCAGTTCTTC. Full variable domain (rest looked up from reference TRBV5-1 and TRBJ2-1): KAGVTQTPRYLIKTRGQQVTLSCSPISGHRSVSWYQQTPGQGLQFLFEYFSETQRNKGNFPGRFSGRQFSNSRSEMNVSTLELGDSALYLCASSFQGERYNEQFFGPGTRLTVL.

This chain links TRBV6-6 with TRBJ2-7; 9 nucleotides agree with TRBD2. CDR1 and CDR2 (germline): MNHNY, SVGAGI (reference sequence). This CDR3 spans 13 amino acids. Unmatched junction bases numbered 5, after V lost 6 bases and J lost 5 bases. CDR3 coding DNA: TGTGCCAGCAGAGGCGGGGGGGCCGACGAGCAGTACTTC. It is translated as CASRGGGADEQYF.

This rearrangement joins TRBV2 to TRBJ1-2, with D unclear. The length of the CDR3 is 13 residues. CDR1 is SNHLY, CDR2 FYNNEI, per germline. V was shortened by 6 bases and J by 2 bases, with 10 bases between the two germline ends. This chain's CDR3 is CASRSGSNYGYTF. CDR3 nucleotide sequence: TGTGCCAGCAGGTCGGGATCCAACTATGGCTACACCTTC.

CDR3 in amino acids: CASSDPIDRGREQYF. Written as DNA, the CDR3 is TGTGCCAGCAGTGACCCTATCGACAGGGGGCGCGAGCAGTACTTC. V gene TRBV6-4 combines with J gene TRBJ2-7; 10 bases line up with TRBD1. Germline V CDR1 and CDR2: MRHNA, SNTAGT. Losses at the gene ends were 2 bases for V and 6 bases for J; bases not matched to a gene: 7. CDR3 size: 15 residues.

This clone came up once. V gene TRBV5-1 combines with J gene TRBJ2-5; D may match TRBD1 or TRBD2 (6 bases each). Germline V gene sequence: CDR1 SGHRS, CDR2 YFSETQ. The CDR3 extends over 15 amino acids. With 1 base removed from V and 2 bases from J, the gap between germline ends came to 12 bases. Here the CDR3 reads CASSLRGAGQETQYF. CDR3 DNA: TGCGCCAGCAGCTTGAGGGGGGCCGGGCAAGAGACCCAGTACTTC.

The rearrangement links TRBV3-1 (or the pseudogene TRBV3-2) to TRBJ1-1, with a weak D call TRBD1 (5 bases). CDR1 LGHDT and CDR2 YNNKEL come from the germline V gene (reference sequence). V was clipped by 7 bases and J by 7 bases, with 19 bases between them. The CDR3 is 14 residues long. CDR3 region: CASNTGVGAVEAFF. The DNA of the CDR3 is TGTGCCAGCAACACGGGTGTAGGGGCGGTTGAAGCTTTCTTT.

The rearrangement uses TRBV5-1 and TRBJ1-2; no clear D gene. The length of the CDR3 is 13 residues. The ends were cut back, 0 bases at V and 0 bases at J, with 3 bases in the middle. From germline, CDR1 is SGHRS and CDR2 YFSETQ. In DNA, the CDR3 is TGCGCCAGCAGCTTGGCAGCTAACTATGGCTACACCTTC. This translates into CASSLAANYGYTF.

This clone has a handful of counts. The chain is built from TRBV27 and TRBJ2-6; D call uncertain. CDR1 MNHEY and CDR2 SMNVEV come from the germline V gene (reference sequence). The germline V and J ends were trimmed by 3 bases and 0 bases, with 12 bases remaining between them. The CDR3 has 17 amino acids. The CDR3 DNA reads TGTGCCAGCAGTTTGGGCGGCTCCTACTCTGGGGCCAACGTCCTGACTTTC. It specifies CASSLGGSYSGANVLTF.

The V call is TRBV27, the J call TRBJ2-2; D not resolved. The V end lost 1 base, the J end lost 6 bases, and 3 bases lay between the germline ends. The V gene's germline CDR1 is MNHEY and CDR2 SMNVEV (reference sequence). The CDR3 runs 12 residues. CDR3 in amino acids: CASSLWPGELFF. CDR3 in DNA: TGTGCCAGCAGTTTATGGCCCGGGGAGCTGTTTTTT.

This chain links TRBV7-9 with TRBJ2-1; tentatively, D is TRBD1 (6 bases). CDR1 SEHNR and CDR2 FQNEAQ come from the germline V gene (reference sequence). Deletions cut 6 bases from V and 11 bases from J, with 11 bases between. This CDR3 comprises 11 residues. CDR3 protein: CASSLTGKQFF. CDR3 coding DNA: TGTGCCAGCAGTTTAACAGGGAAGCAGTTCTTC.

The chain uses TRBV5-4 and TRBJ1-6; no clear D. Trimming shortened V by 4 bases and J by 6 bases, and 8 bases separated the two germline ends. The germline gives CDR1 SGHNT, CDR2 YYREEE (reference sequence). This CDR3 has 13 residues. The CDR3 DNA sequence: TGTGCCAGCAGCAGGGAGGGTAATTCACCCCTCCACTTT. Amino acid sequence: CASSREGNSPLHF.

The gene calls are TRBV6-5 and TRBJ1-2, with 10 bases lining up with TRBD1. This CDR3 has 14 amino acids. V lost 6 bases to trimming and J lost 11 bases; unmatched junction nucleotides: 12. Germline V lookup: CDR1 MNHEY, CDR2 SVGAGI. In DNA form, the CDR3 reads TGTGCCAGCAGATATTTCCGGGACAGGGGAGGATACACCTTC. It encodes CASRYFRDRGGYTF.

The chain recombines TRBV6-5 with TRBJ1-1; D uncertain. The germline gives CDR1 MNHEY, CDR2 SVGAGI. V dropped 7 bases and J dropped 0 bases, with 12 bases sitting between them. CDR3 size: 14 residues. The CDR3 bases are TGTGCCAGCAAGGCGACAACCATGAACACTGAAGCTTTCTTT. It yields the protein CASKATTMNTEAFF.

This chain links TRBV5-1 with TRBJ2-3, with 8 bases that match TRBD2. The CDR3 totals 15 residues. V lost 2 bases and J lost 2; bases outside the gene matches: 4. CDR1 and CDR2 (germline): SGHRS, YFSETQ. CDR3 amino acids: CASSFSGALTDTQYF. CDR3 in DNA: TGCGCCAGCAGCTTTAGCGGGGCCCTCACAGATACGCAGTATTTT.

The chain combines TRBV6-5 with TRBJ2-4, with 9 nucleotides matching TRBD2. There are 15 residues in the CDR3. V was clipped by 5 bases and J by 9 bases; unmatched bases: 11. Germline V gives CDR1 MNHEY, CDR2 SVGAGI. The CDR3 coding sequence is TGTGCCAGCAGTCTTGTCCGGACTAGCGAAGGCATTCAGTACTTC. It codes for CASSLVRTSEGIQYF.

The J gene is TRBJ2-3, the V gene TRBV5-5; D perhaps matches TRBD1 (5 bases). This CDR3 comprises 15 residues. The ends were cut back, 3 bases at V and 4 bases at J, with 15 bases in the middle. Per the germline V gene, CDR1 is SGHKS and CDR2 is YYEKEE (reference sequence). The CDR3 spells CASSSLGSGPDTQYF. The CDR3 coding sequence is TGTGCCAGCAGCTCCCTTGGGTCAGGGCCAGATACGCAGTATTTT. The full variable domain, with the rest looked up from reference TRBV5-5 and TRBJ2-3, is DAGVTQSPTHLIKTRGQQVTLRCSPISGHKSVSWYQQVLGQGPQFIFQYYEKEERGRGNFPDRFSARQFPNYSSELNVNALLLGDSALYLCASSSLGSGPDTQYFGPGTRLTVL.

The chain recombines TRBV19 with TRBJ2-3; D is possibly TRBD2 (6 bases). Looked up from germline, CDR1 is LNHDA and CDR2 is SQIVND (reference sequence). V dropped 4 bases and J dropped 5 bases, with 10 bases sitting between them. The CDR3 contains 13 residues. CDR3 DNA: TGTGCCAGTAGTACGGGGGTAGGAGATACGCAGTATTTT. Encoded protein: CASSTGVGDTQYF. Using reference TRBV19 and TRBJ2-3 for the parts outside the CDR3, the full variable domain is DGGITQSPKYLFRKEGQNVTLSCEQNLNHDAMYWYRQDPGQGLRLIYYSQIVNDFQKGDIAEGYSVSREKKESFPLTVTSAQKNPTAFYLCASSTGVGDTQYFGPGTRLTVL.

Only one count was recorded for this clone. The chain couples TRBV6-1 to TRBJ1-5; D unclear. The CDR3 spans 14 residues. V lost 2 bases, J lost 0 bases, and 5 bases lay in between. Germline lookup yields CDR1 MNHNS and CDR2 SASEGT. The CDR3 region has the DNA TGTGCCAGCAGTGAATCCCTTAGCAATCAGCCCCAGCATTTT. This translates into CASSESLSNQPQHF.

V usage is TRBV4-2 and J usage is TRBJ2-7; 10 bases match TRBD2. CDR1 is LGHNA and CDR2 is YNFKEQ in the germline V gene. V shed 1 base, J shed 6 bases, and the junction held 9 bases outside the gene matches. CDR3 size: 16 residues. The CDR3 DNA reads TGTGCCAGCAGCCAAGGCAAGCGGGAGGGACGGGGCGAGCAGTACTTC. It specifies CASSQGKREGRGEQYF.

The chain joins TRBV3-1 (or the pseudogene TRBV3-2) to TRBJ1-2; 8 nucleotides agree with TRBD1. CDR3 size: 13 residues. CDR1 and CDR2 (germline): LGHDT, YNNKEL (reference sequence). V lost 6 bases, J lost 6 bases, and 6 bases stayed unmatched. CDR3 region: CASRMGQANGYTF. CDR3 DNA sequence: TGTGCCAGCAGAATGGGACAGGCCAATGGCTACACCTTC.

The chain couples TRBV10-3 to TRBJ1-1; D remains unclear. The germline V gene has CDR1 ENHRY and CDR2 SYGVKD. This CDR3 is built from 14 residues. V dropped 2 bases and J dropped 0 bases, with 7 bases sitting between them. CDR3 bases: TGTGCCATCAGTGAGCCAGCCATGAACACTGAAGCTTTCTTT. Translation gives CAISEPAMNTEAFF.

The chain uses TRBV11-3 and TRBJ2-5; 7 bases align to TRBD2. The germline V gene has CDR1 SGHNT and CDR2 YENEEA. V dropped 5 bases and J dropped 5; count of bases not matched to a gene: 8. The CDR3 runs 14 residues. The CDR3 spells CASSPRGRGETQYF. CDR3 in DNA: TGTGCCAGCAGCCCGCGCGGGCGGGGGGAGACCCAGTACTTC. The whole variable domain, filled in from reference TRBV11-3 and TRBJ2-5, reads EAGVVQSPRYKIIEKKQPVAFWCNPISGHNTLYWYLQNLGQGPELLIRYENEEAVDDSQLPKDRFSAERLKGVDSTLKIQPAELGDSAVYLCASSPRGRGETQYFGPGTRLLVL.

This rearrangement joins TRBV18 to TRBJ1-1; D possibly corresponds to TRBD1 (6 bases). V was shortened by 6 bases and J by 1 base, with 15 bases between the two germline ends. CDR1 and CDR2 from the germline V gene are KGHSH and LQKENI. This CDR3 spans 15 amino acids. CDR3 nucleotide sequence: TGTGCCAGCTCGCCGGGGGCCGCGGGGAACACTGAAGCTTTCTTT. Translated: CASSPGAAGNTEAFF.